The sequence of this TCR beta chain was determined in a study of T cells in Graves' hyperthyroidism and ophthalmopathy. Study-level information: Initial diagnosis, before any treatment, was when peripheral blood was collected. Study results and caveats: Most expanded thyroid clonotypes above 0.001 recurred in blood.

Per germline, CDR1 MNHNS and CDR2 SASEGT. The V end lost 6 bases, the J end lost 8 bases, and 13 bases lay between the germline ends. This CDR3 has 13 amino acids. The source material, RNA transcripts, was used to amplify TCR beta CDR3 regions. HTBI primers were the set used in a first-round RT-PCR of the TCR CDR3. TCRdb passed the multiplex PCR reads through MiXCR, listing each CDR3 protein once. The top ten clones hold 30% to 40% of a sample with about 640,000 distinct CDR3 sequences, less than 25% of them seen once. Points on this clonotype: Antigen specificity is unknown.

For ophthalmopathy patients, the Clinical Activity Score was at least 3 and the NOSPECS grade at least 4; duration was under 3 months. PBMCs were derived from around 10 ml fresh peripheral blood. Sequenced sample: blood. V is TRBV6-1 and J is TRBJ1-4; D is unclear. The TCR was taken from a man between 25 and 39 years old with Graves' ophthalmopathy. The CDR3 is CASREVGQEKLFF. CDR3 nucleotide sequence: TGTGCCAGCAGGGAGGTAGGGCAGGAAAAACTGTTTTTT.